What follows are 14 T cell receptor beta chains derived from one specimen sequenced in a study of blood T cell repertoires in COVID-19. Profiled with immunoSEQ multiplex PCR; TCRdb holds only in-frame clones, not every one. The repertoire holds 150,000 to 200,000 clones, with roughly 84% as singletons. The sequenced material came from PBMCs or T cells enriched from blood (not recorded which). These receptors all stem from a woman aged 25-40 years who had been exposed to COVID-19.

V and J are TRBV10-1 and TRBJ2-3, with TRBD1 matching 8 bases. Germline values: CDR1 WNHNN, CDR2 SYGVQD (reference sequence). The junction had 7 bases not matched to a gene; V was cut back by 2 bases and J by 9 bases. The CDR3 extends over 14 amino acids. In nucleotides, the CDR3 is TGCGCCAGCAGTGAGGCAGGGGGCGCAGGGACGCAGTATTTT. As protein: CASSEAGGAGTQYF.

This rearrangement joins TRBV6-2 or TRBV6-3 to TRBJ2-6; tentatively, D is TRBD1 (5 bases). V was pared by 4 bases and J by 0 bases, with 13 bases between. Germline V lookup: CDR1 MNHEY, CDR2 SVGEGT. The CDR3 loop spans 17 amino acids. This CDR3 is CASSWGLPTSGANVLTF. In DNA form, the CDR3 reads TGTGCCAGCAGTTGGGGCCTTCCGACCTCTGGGGCCAACGTCCTGACTTTC.

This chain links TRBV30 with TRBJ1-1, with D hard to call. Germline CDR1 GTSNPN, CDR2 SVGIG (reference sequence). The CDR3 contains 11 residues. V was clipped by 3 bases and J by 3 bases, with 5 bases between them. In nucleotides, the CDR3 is TGTGCCTGGAGAGAGGACACTGAAGCTTTCTTT. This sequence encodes CAWREDTEAFF.

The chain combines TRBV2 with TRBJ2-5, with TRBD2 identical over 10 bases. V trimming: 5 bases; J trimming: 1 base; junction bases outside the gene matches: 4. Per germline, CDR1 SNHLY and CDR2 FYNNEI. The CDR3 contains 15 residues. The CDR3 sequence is CASSSGGAIQETQYF. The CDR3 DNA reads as TGTGCCAGCAGTAGCGGGGGGGCGATCCAAGAGACCCAGTACTTC.

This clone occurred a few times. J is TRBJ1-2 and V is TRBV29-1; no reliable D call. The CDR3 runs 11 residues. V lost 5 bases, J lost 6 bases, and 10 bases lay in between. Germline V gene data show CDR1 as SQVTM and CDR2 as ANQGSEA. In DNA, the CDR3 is TGCAGCGTTTGGACTGGTAATGGCTACACCTTC. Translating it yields CSVWTGNGYTF.

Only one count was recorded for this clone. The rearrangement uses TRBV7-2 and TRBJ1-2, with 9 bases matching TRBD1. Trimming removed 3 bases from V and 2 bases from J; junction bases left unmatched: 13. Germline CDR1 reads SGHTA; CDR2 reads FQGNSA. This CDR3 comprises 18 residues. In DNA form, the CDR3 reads TGTGCCAGCAGCTTTCCTCGGGACAGGGTAGCAAGAAACTATGGCTACACCTTC. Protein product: CASSFPRDRVARNYGYTF.

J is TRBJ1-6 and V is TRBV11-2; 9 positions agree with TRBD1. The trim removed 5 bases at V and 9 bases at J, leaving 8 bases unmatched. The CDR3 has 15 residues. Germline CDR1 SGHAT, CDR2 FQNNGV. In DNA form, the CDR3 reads TGTGCCAGCAGCCCAAAGACAGGGGGTAGTTCACCCCTCCACTTT. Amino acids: CASSPKTGGSSPLHF. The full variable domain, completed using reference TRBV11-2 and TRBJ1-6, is EAGVAQSPRYKIIEKRQSVAFWCNPISGHATLYWYQQILGQGPKLLIQFQNNGVVDDSQLPKDRFSAERLKGVDSTLKIQPAKLEDSAVYLCASSPKTGGSSPLHFGNGTRLTVT.

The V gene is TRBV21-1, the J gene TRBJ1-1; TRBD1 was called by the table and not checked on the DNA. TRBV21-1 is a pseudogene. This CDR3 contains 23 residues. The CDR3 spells CASSFRPQPISWDRGGGWTEAFF. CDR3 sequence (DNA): TGTGCCAGCAGCTTTCGGCCTCAGCCGATTAGCTGGGACAGGGGAGGAGGTTGGACTGAAGCTTTCTTT.

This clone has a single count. The CDR3 here is CASSLGGDTEAFF. The CDR3 DNA reads TGTGCCAGCAGTCTAGGGGGGGACACTGAAGCTTTCTTT. The V call is TRBV12-3 or TRBV12-4, the J call TRBJ1-1; maybe TRBD1 (6 bases). The germline V and J ends were trimmed by 5 bases and 3 bases, with 10 bases remaining between them. The CDR3 sequence is 13 residues long.

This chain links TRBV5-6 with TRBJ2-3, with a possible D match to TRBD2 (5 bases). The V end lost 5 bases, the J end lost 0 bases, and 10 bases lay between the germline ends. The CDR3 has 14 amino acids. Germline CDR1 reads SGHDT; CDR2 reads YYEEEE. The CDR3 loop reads CASRSAVSTDTQYF. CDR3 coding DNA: TGTGCCAGCAGATCAGCGGTGAGCACAGATACGCAGTATTTT.

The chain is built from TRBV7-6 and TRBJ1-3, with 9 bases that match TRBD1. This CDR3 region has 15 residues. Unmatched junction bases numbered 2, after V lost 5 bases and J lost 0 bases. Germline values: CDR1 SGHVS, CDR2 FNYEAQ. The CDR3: CASSPDRGSGNTIYF. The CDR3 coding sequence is TGTGCCAGCAGCCCGGACAGGGGCTCTGGAAACACCATATATTTT.

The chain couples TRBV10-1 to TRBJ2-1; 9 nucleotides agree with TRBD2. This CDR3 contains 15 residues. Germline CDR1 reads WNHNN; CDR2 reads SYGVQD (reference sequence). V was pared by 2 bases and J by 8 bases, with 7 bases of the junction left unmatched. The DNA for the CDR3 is TGCGCCAGCAGTGAGGGGCTAGCGGGGCGCGATGAGCAGTTCTTC. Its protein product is CASSEGLAGRDEQFF.

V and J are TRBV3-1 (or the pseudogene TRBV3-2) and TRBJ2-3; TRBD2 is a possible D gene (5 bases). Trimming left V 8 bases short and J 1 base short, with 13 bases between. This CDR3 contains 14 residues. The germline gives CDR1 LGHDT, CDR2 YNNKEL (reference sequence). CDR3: CASGISARTDTQYF. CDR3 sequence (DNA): TGTGCCAGCGGAATTAGCGCACGCACAGATACGCAGTATTTT.

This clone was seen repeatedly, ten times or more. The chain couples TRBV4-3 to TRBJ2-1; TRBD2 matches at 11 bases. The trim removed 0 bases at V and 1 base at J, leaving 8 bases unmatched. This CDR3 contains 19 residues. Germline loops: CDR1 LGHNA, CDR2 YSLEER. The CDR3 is CASSQEALAGGRSYNEQFF. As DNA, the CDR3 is TGCGCCAGCAGCCAAGAGGCCCTAGCGGGGGGCCGTTCCTACAATGAGCAGTTCTTC.